This section outlines one T cell receptor beta chain sequence together with its context. The data originate from a study of blood T cells in healthy people across ages. Between the trimmed V and J ends, which lost 11 bases and 2 bases, there was a span of 12 bases. This CDR3 contains 12 residues. Germline V gene data show CDR1 as SGHTA and CDR2 as FQGNSA. Next came a second PCR, run for about 6 to 12 cycles, which used a sample-barcoded 5' primer along with a J-beta primer mix. One entry per CDR3 protein, called by TCRdb with MiXCR from the 5' RACE reads. Of about 1 million distinct CDR3 sequences detected, under 30% appear once; the ten largest clones hold about 0.72%. These data also featured in a second study, about T cells of mothers and their children. That paper states: All donors were healthy and Caucasian; they were a few mothers and their six children. Related mother-child pairs showed slightly higher but non-significant overlap than unrelated pairs.

V gene TRBV7-2 combines with J gene TRBJ1-1; no clear D gene. The sample taken for sequencing was blood. The sequence came from a girl aged 2 to 9 in good health. CDR3 coding DNA: TGTGCCGGAGGTCGTTTCAACACTGAAGCTTTCTTT. Amino acids: CAGGRFNTEAFF.